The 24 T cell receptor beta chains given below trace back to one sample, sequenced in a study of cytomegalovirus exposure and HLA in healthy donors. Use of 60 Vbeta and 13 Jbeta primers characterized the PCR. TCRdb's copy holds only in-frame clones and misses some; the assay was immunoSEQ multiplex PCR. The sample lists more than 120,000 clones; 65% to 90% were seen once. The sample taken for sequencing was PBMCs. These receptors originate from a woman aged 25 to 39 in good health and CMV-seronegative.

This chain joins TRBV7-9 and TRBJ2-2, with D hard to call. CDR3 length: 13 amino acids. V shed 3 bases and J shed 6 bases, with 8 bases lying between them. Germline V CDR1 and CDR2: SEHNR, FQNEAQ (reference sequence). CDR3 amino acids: CASSFMASGELFF. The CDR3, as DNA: TGTGCCAGCAGCTTCATGGCATCCGGGGAGCTGTTTTTT.

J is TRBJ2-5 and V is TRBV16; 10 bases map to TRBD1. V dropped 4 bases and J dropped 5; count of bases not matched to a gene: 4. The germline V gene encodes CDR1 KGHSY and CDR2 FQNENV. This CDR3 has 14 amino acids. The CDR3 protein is CASSRRQGAETQYF. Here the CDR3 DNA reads TGTGCCAGCAGCCGCCGACAGGGGGCGGAGACCCAGTACTTC. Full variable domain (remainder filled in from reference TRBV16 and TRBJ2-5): GEEVAQTPKHLVRGEGQKAKLYCAPIKGHSYVFWYQQVLKNEFKFLISFQNENVFDETGMPKERFSAKCLPNSPCSLEIQATKLEDSAVYFCASSRRQGAETQYFGPGTRLLVL.

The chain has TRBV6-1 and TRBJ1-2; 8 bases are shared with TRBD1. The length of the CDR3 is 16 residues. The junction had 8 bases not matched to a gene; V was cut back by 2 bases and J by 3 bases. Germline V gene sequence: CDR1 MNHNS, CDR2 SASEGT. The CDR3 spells CASSERRTGPDYGYTF. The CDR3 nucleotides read TGTGCCAGCAGTGAAAGAAGGACAGGGCCCGACTATGGCTACACCTTC.

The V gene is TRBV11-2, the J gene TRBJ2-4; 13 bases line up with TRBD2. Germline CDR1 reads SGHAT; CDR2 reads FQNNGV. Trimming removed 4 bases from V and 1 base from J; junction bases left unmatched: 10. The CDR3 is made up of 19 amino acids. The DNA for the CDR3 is TGTGCCAGCAGCTCGTGGGCGACTAGCGGGAGGAGGGCCAAAAACATTCAGTACTTC. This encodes CASSSWATSGRRAKNIQYF.

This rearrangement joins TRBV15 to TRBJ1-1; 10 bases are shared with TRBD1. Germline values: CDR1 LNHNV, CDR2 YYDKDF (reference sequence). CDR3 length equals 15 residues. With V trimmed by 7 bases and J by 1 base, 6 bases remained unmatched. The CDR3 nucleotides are TGTGCCACCACGCGACAGGGGGCGGAGAACACTGAAGCTTTCTTT. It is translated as CATTRQGAENTEAFF. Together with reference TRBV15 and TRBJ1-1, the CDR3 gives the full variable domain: DAMVIQNPRYQVTQFGKPVTLSCSQTLNHNVMYWYQQKSSQAPKLLFHYYDKDFNNEADTPDNFQSRRPNTSFCFLDIRSPGLGDTAMYLCATTRQGAENTEAFFGQGTRLTVV.

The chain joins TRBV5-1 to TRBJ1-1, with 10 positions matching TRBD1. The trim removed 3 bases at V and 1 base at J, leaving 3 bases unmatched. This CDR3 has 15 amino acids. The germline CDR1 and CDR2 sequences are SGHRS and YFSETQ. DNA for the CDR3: TGCGCCAGCAGCTGGACAGGGGGATCGAACACTGAAGCTTTCTTT. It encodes CASSWTGGSNTEAFF.

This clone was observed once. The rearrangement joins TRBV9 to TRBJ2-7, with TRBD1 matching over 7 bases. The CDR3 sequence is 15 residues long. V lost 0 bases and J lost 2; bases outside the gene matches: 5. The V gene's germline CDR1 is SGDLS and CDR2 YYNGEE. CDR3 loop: CASSVAWGQTYEQYF. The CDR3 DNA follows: TGTGCCAGCAGCGTAGCTTGGGGACAGACCTACGAGCAGTACTTC.

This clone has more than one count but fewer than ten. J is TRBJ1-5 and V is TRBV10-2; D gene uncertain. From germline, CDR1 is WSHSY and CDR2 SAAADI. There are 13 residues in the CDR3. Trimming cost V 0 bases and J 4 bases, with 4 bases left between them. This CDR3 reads CASSESENQPQHF. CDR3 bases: TGCGCCAGCAGTGAGTCAGAGAATCAGCCCCAGCATTTT.

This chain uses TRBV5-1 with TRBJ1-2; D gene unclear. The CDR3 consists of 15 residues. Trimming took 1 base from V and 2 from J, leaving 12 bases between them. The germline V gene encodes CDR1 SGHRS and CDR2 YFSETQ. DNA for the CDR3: TGCGCCAGCAGCTTGCATACAGCTGTGAACTATGGCTACACCTTC. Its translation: CASSLHTAVNYGYTF.

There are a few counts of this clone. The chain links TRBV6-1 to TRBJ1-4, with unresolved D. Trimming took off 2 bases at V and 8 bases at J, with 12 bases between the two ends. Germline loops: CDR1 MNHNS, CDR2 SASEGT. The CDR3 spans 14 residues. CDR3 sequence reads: CASSEPWLREKLFF. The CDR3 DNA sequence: TGTGCCAGCAGTGAACCGTGGTTGCGGGAAAAACTGTTTTTT.

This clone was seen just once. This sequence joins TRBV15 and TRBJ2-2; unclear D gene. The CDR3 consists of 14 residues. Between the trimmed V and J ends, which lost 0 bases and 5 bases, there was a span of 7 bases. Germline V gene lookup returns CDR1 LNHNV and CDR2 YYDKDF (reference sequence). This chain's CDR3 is CATSREPVTGELFF. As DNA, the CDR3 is TGTGCCACCAGCAGAGAGCCGGTAACCGGGGAGCTGTTTTTT.

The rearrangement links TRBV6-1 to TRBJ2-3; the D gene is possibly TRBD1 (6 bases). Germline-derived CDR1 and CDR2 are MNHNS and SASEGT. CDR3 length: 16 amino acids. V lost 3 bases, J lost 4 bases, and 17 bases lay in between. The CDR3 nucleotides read TGTGCCAGCAGTGACGCAACCGGAGAGGGGGCAGATACGCAGTATTTT. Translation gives CASSDATGEGADTQYF.

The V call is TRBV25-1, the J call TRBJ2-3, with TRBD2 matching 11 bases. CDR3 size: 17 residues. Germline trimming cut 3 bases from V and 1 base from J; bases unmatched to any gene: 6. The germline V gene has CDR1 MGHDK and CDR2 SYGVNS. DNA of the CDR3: TGTGCCAGCAGTGACCCTAGCGGGAGGAGGGGCACAGATACGCAGTATTTT. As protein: CASSDPSGRRGTDTQYF.

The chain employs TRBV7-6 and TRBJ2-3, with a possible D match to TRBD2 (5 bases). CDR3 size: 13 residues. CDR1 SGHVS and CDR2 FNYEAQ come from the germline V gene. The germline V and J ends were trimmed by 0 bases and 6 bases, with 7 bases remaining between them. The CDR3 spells CASSLAASDTQYF. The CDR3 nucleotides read TGTGCCAGCAGCTTAGCGGCTAGCGATACGCAGTATTTT.

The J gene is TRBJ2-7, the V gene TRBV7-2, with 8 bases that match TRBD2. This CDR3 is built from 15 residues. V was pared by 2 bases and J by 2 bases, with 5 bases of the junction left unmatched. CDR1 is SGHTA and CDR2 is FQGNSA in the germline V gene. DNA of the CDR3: TGTGCCAGCAGCTTAAGGGGCGGGGGGCCCTACGAGCAGTACTTC. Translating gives CASSLRGGGPYEQYF.

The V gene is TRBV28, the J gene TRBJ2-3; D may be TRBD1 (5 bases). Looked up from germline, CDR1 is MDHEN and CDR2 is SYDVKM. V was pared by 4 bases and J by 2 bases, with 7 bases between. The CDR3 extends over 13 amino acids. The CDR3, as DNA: TGTGCCAGCAGTTGGACACCCACAGATACGCAGTATTTT. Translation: CASSWTPTDTQYF.

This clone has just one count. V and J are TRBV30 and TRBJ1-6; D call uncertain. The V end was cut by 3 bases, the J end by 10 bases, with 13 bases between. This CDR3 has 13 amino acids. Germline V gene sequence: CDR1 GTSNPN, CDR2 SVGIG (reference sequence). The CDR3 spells CAWSPETFSPLHF. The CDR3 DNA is TGTGCCTGGAGCCCAGAGACTTTCTCACCCCTCCACTTT.

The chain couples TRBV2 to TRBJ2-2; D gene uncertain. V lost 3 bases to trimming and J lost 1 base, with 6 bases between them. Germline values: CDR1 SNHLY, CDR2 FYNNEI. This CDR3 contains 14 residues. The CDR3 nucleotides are TGTGCCAGCAGTGAGTCAGGGAACACCGGGGAGCTGTTTTTT. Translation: CASSESGNTGELFF.

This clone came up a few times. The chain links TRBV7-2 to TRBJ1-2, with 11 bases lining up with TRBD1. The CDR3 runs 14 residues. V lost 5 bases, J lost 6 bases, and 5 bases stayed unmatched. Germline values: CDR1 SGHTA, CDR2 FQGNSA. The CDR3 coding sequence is TGTGCCAGCAGCAGGGACAGGGGGGAGGATGGCTACACCTTC. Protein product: CASSRDRGEDGYTF.

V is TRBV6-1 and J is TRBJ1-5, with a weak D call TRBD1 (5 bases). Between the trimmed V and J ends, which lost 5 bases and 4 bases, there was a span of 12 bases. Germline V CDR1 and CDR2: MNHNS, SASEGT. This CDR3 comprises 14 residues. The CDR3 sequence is CASSFQDINQPQHF. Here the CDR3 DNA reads TGTGCCAGCAGTTTCCAGGACATTAATCAGCCCCAGCATTTT.

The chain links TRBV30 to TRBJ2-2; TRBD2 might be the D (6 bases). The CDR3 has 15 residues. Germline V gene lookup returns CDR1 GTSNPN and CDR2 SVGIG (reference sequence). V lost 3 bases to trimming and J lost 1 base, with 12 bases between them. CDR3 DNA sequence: TGTGCCTGGAGGGCCAGCGGGCTGAACACCGGGGAGCTGTTTTTT. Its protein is CAWRASGLNTGELFF.

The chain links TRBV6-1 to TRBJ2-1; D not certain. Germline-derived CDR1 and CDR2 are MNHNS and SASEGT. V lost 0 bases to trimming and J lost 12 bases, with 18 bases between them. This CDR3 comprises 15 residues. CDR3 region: CASSEALRLVTGQFF. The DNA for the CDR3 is TGTGCCAGCAGTGAAGCGCTTCGGTTGGTCACCGGGCAGTTCTTC.

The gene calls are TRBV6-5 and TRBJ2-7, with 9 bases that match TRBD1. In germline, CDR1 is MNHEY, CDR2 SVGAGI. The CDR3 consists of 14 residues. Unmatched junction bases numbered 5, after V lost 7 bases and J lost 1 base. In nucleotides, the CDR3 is TGTGCCAGCAAGACCGGGACAGGGTCCTACGAGCAGTACTTC. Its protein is CASKTGTGSYEQYF.

CDR3 DNA: TGTGCCAGCAGCTTAGGCAGGGGGCGCGACACAGATACGCAGTATTTT. Amino acids: CASSLGRGRDTDTQYF. The rearrangement links TRBV7-6 to TRBJ2-3, with 8 bases lining up with TRBD1. V shed 1 base and J 2 bases; nucleotides not matched to a gene: 5. Germline loops: CDR1 SGHVS, CDR2 FNYEAQ. The CDR3 has 16 amino acids.